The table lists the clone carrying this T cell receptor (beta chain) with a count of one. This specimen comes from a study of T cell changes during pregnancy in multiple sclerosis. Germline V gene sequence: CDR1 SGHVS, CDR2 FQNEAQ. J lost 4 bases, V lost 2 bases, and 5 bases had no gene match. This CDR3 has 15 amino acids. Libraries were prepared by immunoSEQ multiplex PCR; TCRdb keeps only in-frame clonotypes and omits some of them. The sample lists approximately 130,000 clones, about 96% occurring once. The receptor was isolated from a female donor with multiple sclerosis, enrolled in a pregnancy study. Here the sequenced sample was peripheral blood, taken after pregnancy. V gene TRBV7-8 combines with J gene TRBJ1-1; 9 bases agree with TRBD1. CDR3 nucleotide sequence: TGTGCCAGCAGCTTAACAGGGGGCGAGGCCACTGAAGCTTTCTTT. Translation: CASSLTGGEATEAFF.